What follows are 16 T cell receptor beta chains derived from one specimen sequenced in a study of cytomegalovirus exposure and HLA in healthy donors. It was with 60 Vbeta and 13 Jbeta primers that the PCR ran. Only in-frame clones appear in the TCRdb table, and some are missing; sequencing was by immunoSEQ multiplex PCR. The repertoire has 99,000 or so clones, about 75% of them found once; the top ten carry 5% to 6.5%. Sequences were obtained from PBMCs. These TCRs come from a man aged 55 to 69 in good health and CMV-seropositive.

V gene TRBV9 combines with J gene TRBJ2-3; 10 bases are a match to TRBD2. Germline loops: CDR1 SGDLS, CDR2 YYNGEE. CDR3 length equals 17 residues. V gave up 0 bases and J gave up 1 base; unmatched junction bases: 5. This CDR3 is CASSVGSGGARTDTQYF. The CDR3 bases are TGTGCCAGCAGCGTAGGAAGCGGGGGGGCCCGCACAGATACGCAGTATTTT.

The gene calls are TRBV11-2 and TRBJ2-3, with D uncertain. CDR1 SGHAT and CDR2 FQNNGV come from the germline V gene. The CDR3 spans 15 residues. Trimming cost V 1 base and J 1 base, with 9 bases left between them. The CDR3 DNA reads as TGTGCCAGCAGCTTAGTCGTCGGTCGCACAGATACGCAGTATTTT. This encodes CASSLVVGRTDTQYF.

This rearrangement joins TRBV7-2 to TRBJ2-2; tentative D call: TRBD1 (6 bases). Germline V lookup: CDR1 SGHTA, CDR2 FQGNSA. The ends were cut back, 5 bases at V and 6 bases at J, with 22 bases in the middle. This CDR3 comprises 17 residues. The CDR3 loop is CASSPRAAGVTAGELFF. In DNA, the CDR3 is TGTGCCAGCAGCCCGCGGGCGGCAGGGGTTACTGCCGGGGAGCTGTTTTTT.

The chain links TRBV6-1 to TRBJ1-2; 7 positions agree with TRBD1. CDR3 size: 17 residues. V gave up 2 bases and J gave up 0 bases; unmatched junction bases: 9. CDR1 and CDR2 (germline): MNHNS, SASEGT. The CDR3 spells CASSELGRGKANYGYTF. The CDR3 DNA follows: TGTGCCAGCAGTGAACTAGGCAGGGGGAAAGCTAACTATGGCTACACCTTC.

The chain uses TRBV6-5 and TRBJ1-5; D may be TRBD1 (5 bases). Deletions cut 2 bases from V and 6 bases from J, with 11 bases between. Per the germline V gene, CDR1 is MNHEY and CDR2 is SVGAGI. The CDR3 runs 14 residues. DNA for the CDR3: TGTGCCAGCAGTTACGGGGGGTACGCTCAGCCCCAGCATTTT. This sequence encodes CASSYGGYAQPQHF.

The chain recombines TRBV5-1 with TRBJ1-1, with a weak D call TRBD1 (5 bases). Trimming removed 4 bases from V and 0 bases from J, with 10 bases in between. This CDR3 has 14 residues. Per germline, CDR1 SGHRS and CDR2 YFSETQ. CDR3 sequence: CASSATAVNTEAFF. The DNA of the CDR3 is TGCGCCAGCAGCGCGACAGCTGTGAACACTGAAGCTTTCTTT.

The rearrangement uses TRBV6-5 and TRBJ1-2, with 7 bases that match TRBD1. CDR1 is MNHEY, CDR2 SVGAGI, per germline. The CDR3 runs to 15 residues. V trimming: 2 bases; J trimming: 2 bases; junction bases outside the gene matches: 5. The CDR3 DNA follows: TGTGCCAGCAGTTACACAGGGGCGTTAAACTATGGCTACACCTTC. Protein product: CASSYTGALNYGYTF.

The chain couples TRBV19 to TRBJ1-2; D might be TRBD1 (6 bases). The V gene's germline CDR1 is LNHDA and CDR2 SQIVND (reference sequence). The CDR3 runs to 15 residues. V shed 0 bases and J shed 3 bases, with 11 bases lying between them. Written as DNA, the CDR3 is TGTGCCAGTAGTATAGATGGGGACATCGACTATGGCTACACCTTC. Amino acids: CASSIDGDIDYGYTF.

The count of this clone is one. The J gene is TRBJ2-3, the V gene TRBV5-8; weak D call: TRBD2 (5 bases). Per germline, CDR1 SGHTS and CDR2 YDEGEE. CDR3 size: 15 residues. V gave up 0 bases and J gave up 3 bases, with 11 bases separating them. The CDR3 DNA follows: TGTGCCAGCAGCTTGGGTGAGCGGAGGACAGATACGCAGTATTTT. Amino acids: CASSLGERRTDTQYF.

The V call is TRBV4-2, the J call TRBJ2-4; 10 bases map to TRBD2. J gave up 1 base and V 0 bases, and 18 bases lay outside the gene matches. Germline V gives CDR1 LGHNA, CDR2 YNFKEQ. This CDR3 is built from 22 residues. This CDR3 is CASSQDLGLAGDADRAKNIQYF. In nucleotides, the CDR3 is TGTGCCAGCAGCCAAGATCTAGGGCTAGCGGGGGATGCTGATCGCGCCAAAAACATTCAGTACTTC.

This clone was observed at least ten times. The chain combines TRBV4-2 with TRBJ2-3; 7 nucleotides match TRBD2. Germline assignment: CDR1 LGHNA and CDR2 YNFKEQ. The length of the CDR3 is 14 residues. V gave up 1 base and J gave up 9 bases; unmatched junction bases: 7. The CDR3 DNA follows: TGTGCCAGCAGCCAAGTTTCTCCGGGACTAACGCAGTATTTT. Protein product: CASSQVSPGLTQYF.

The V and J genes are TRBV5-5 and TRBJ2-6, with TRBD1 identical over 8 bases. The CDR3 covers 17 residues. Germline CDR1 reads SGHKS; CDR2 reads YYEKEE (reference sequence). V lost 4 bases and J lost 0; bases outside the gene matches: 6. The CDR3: CASSPDRGSSGANVLTF. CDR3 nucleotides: TGTGCCAGCAGCCCCGACAGGGGTTCCTCTGGGGCCAACGTCCTGACTTTC.

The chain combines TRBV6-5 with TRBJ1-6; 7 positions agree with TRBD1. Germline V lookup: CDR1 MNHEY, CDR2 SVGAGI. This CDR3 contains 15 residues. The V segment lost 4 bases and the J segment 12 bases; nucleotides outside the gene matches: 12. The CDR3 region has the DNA TGTGCCAGCAGTTTGAGACAGGGTCGTTATAGACCCCTCCACTTT. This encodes CASSLRQGRYRPLHF.

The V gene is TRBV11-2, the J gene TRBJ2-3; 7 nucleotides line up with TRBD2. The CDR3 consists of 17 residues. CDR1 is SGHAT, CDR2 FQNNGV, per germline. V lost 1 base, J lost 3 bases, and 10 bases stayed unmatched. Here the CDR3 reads CASSLAASGLRTDTQYF. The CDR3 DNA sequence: TGTGCCAGCAGCTTAGCGGCTAGCGGCTTAAGGACAGATACGCAGTATTTT.

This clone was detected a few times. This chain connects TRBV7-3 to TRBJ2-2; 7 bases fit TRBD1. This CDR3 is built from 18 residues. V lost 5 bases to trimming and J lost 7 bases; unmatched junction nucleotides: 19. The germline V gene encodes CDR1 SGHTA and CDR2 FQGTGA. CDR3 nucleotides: TGTGCCAGCAGCGCCCCGGAAAACAGACAGGGAGTAAACGGGGAGCTGTTTTTT. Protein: CASSAPENRQGVNGELFF.

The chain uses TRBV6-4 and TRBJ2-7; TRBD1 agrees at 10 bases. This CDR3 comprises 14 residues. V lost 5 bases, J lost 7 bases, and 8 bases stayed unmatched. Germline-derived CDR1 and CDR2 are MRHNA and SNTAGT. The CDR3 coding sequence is TGTGCCAGCAGTCCGGGACAGGGGAGGTGGGAGCAGTACTTC. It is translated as CASSPGQGRWEQYF.